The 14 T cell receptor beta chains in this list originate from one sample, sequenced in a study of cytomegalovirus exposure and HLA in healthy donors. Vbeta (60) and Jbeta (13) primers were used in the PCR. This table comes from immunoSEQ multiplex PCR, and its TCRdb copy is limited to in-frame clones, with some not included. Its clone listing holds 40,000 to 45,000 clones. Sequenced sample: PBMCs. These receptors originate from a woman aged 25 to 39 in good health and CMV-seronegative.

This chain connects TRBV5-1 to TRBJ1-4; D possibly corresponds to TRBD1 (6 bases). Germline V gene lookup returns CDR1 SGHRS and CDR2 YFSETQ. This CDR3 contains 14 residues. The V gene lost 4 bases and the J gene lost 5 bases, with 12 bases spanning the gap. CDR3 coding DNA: TGCGCCAGCAGCCCTGGTAGGGGGAATGAAAAACTGTTTTTT. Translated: CASSPGRGNEKLFF.

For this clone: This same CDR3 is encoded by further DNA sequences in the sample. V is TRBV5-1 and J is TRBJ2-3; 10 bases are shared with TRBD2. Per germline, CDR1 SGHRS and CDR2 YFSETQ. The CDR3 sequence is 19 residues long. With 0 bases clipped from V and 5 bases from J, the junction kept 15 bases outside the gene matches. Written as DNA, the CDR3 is TGCGCCAGCAGCTTGGGGTCTAGCGGGAGTCGAGAAGAACGAGATACGCAGTATTTT. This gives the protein CASSLGSSGSREERDTQYF.

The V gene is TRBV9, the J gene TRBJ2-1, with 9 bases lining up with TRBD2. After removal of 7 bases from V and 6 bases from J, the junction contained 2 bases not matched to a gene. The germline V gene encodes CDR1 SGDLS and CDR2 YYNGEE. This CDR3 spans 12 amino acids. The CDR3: CASSGLANEQFF. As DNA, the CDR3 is TGTGCCAGCTCGGGACTAGCCAATGAGCAGTTCTTC.

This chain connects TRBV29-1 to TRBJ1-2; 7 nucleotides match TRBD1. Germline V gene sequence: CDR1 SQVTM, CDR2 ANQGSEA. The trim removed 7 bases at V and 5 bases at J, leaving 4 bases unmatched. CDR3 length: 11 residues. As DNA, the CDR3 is TGCAGCGCGAAACAGGGGTATGGCTACACCTTC. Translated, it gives CSAKQGYGYTF.

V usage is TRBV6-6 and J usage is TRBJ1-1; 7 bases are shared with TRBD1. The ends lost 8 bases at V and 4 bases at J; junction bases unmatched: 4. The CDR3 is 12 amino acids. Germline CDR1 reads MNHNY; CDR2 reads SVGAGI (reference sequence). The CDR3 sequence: CASLDRATEAFF. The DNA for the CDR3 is TGTGCCAGCCTTGACAGGGCCACTGAAGCTTTCTTT.

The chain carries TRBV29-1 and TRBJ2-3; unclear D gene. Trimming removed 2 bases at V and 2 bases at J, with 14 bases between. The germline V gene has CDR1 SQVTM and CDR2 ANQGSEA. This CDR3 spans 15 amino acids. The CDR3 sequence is CSVELGFVNTDTQYF. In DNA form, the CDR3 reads TGCAGCGTTGAACTAGGATTTGTAAACACAGATACGCAGTATTTT.

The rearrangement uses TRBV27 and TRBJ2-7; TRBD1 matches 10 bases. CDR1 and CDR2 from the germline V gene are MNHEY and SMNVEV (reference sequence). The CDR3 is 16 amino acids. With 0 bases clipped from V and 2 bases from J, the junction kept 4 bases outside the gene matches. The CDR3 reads CASSLSGQGSAYEQYF. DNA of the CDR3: TGTGCCAGCAGTTTATCGGGACAGGGGTCCGCCTACGAGCAGTACTTC.

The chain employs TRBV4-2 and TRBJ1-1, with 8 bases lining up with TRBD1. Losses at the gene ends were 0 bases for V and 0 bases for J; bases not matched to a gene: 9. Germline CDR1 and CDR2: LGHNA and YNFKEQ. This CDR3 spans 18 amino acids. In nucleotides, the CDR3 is TGTGCCAGCAGCCAAGAAGCAGGGGGCGAGTGGATGAACACTGAAGCTTTCTTT. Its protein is CASSQEAGGEWMNTEAFF.

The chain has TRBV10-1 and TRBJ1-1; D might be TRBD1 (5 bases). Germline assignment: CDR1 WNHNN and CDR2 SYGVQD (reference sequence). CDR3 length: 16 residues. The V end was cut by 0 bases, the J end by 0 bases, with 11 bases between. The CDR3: CASSESRQMMNTEAFF. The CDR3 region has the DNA TGCGCCAGCAGTGAGTCGAGACAGATGATGAACACTGAAGCTTTCTTT.

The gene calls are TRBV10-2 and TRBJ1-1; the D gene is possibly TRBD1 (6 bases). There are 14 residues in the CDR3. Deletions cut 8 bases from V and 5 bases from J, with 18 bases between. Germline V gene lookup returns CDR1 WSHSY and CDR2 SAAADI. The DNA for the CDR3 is TGCGCCAGCGCGACCCCCACAGGGCGTACTGAAGCTTTCTTT. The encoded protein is CASATPTGRTEAFF.

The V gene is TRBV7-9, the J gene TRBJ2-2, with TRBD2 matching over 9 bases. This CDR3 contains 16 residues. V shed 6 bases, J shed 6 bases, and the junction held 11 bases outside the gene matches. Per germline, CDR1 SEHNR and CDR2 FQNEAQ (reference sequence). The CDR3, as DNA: TGTGCCAGCAGTAGACCGCCTAGCGGGATCTCCGGGGAGCTGTTTTTT. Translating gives CASSRPPSGISGELFF.

CDR3 loop: CAWSVRPGTSGRAWNTDTQYF. DNA of the CDR3: TGTGCCTGGAGTGTACGTCCCGGGACTAGCGGGAGGGCTTGGAACACAGATACGCAGTATTTT. The V gene is TRBV30, the J gene TRBJ2-3, with TRBD2 matching over 16 bases. The trim removed 0 bases at V and 2 bases at J, leaving 14 bases unmatched. The CDR3 has 21 residues. Looked up from germline, CDR1 is GTSNPN and CDR2 is SVGIG (reference sequence).

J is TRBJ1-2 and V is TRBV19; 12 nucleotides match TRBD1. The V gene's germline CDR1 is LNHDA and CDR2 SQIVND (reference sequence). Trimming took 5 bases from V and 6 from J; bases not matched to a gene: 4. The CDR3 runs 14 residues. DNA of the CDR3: TGTGCCAGTAGTTTCCGGGACAGGGGGCATGGCTACACCTTC. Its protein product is CASSFRDRGHGYTF.

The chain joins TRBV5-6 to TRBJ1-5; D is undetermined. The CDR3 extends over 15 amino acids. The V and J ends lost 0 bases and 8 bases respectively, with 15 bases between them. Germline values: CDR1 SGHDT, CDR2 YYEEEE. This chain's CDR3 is CASSLGPSTVKPQHF. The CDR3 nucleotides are TGTGCCAGCAGCTTGGGACCCTCTACAGTGAAGCCCCAGCATTTT.